The 3 T cell receptor beta chains presented below share a single source sample, sequenced in a study of cytomegalovirus exposure and HLA in healthy donors. Primers: 60 Vbeta forward and 13 Jbeta reverse. Here immunoSEQ multiplex PCR was the method, and the copy in TCRdb shows in-frame clones only, minus some. The table has just under 250,000 clones, roughly 87% seen once. The specimen was PBMCs. The receptor set was obtained from a woman aged 40 to 50 in good health and CMV-seropositive.

The V gene is TRBV30, the J gene TRBJ1-1, with unresolved D. Germline V CDR1 and CDR2: GTSNPN, SVGIG (reference sequence). Trimming removed 1 base at V and 0 bases at J, with 6 bases between. This CDR3 has 13 amino acids. CDR3 in DNA: TGTGCCTGGAGTGGGACTATGAACACTGAAGCTTTCTTT. Translation gives CAWSGTMNTEAFF. Drawing the rest from reference TRBV30 and TRBJ1-1, the complete variable domain is SQTIHQWPATLVQPVGSPLSLECTVEGTSNPNLYWYRQAAGRGLQLLFYSVGIGQISSEVPQNLSASRPQDRQFILSSKKLLLSDSGFYLCAWSGTMNTEAFFGQGTRLTVV.

This chain connects TRBV10-2 to TRBJ1-2, with 8 bases lining up with TRBD1. There are 15 residues in the CDR3. The V gene end was trimmed by 8 bases and the J gene end by 4 bases; junction bases not matched to a gene: 12. Germline V gene sequence: CDR1 WSHSY, CDR2 SAAADI. The CDR3 coding sequence is TGCGCCAGCGGTCGGAGACAGGGGACAGTCTATGGCTACACCTTC. This sequence encodes CASGRRQGTVYGYTF.

This clone turned up a few times. The rearrangement links TRBV25-1 to TRBJ1-1; 8 bases fit TRBD1. From germline, CDR1 is MGHDK and CDR2 SYGVNS. CDR3 size: 14 residues. The J segment lost 1 base and the V segment lost 5 bases, leaving 3 bases of the junction unmatched. As DNA, the CDR3 is TGTGCCAGCAGTCCAGGGGGCTCGAACACTGAAGCTTTCTTT. Residues: CASSPGGSNTEAFF.